This entry lists 31 T cell receptor beta chains sequenced from one sample in a study of blood T cell repertoires in COVID-19. Here immunoSEQ multiplex PCR was the method, and the copy in TCRdb shows in-frame clones only, minus some. The repertoire holds fewer than 350,000 clones, with around 90% as singletons. Input material: peripheral blood. The receptors were sampled from a woman in her 30s with COVID-19, enrolled during active disease.

The J gene is TRBJ2-3, the V gene TRBV19; perhaps TRBD2 as D (6 bases). V was shortened by 5 bases and J by 0 bases, with 12 bases between the two germline ends. The length of the CDR3 is 15 residues. Germline V lookup: CDR1 LNHDA, CDR2 SQIVND (reference sequence). The CDR3 DNA is TGTGCCAGTAGTTCCCCAGGAGGGAGCACAGATACGCAGTATTTT. Its translation is CASSSPGGSTDTQYF.

The chain links TRBV28 to TRBJ2-3; TRBD2 matches at 11 bases. CDR3 length equals 17 residues. The trim removed 3 bases at V and 0 bases at J, leaving 5 bases unmatched. Germline loops: CDR1 MDHEN, CDR2 SYDVKM. Here the CDR3 reads CASSFDWTSGSTDTQYF. The DNA of the CDR3 is TGTGCCAGCAGTTTTGACTGGACTAGCGGGAGCACAGATACGCAGTATTTT.

The V gene is TRBV5-4, the J gene TRBJ2-2; no reliable D call. Germline CDR1 reads SGHNT; CDR2 reads YYREEE (reference sequence). The CDR3 loop spans 12 amino acids. V was clipped by 3 bases and J by 7 bases, with 7 bases between them. The CDR3 nucleotides are TGTGCCAGCAGCTCTCAGGTCGGGGAGCTGTTTTTT. This gives the protein CASSSQVGELFF. Drawing the rest from reference TRBV5-4 and TRBJ2-2, the complete variable domain is ETGVTQSPTHLIKTRGQQVTLRCSSQSGHNTVSWYQQALGQGPQFIFQYYREEENGRGNFPPRFSGLQFPNYSSELNVNALELDDSALYLCASSSQVGELFFGEGSRLTVL.

This clone was observed a few times. In DNA, the CDR3 is TGCGCCAGCAGCTTTGGAGGGAGCGGGGGTGAGACCCAGTACTTC. Amino acids: CASSFGGSGGETQYF. The chain combines TRBV5-1 with TRBJ2-5; TRBD2 matches at 8 bases. Trimming removed 2 bases from V and 5 bases from J; junction bases left unmatched: 8. CDR3 length equals 15 residues. Germline values: CDR1 SGHRS, CDR2 YFSETQ.

V gene TRBV5-1 combines with J gene TRBJ1-2, with a possible D match to TRBD1 (6 bases). V was clipped by 4 bases and J by 7 bases, with 14 bases between them. The CDR3 consists of 13 residues. Germline CDR1 is SGHRS and CDR2 is YFSETQ. This chain's CDR3 is CASSISGEIGYTF. CDR3 nucleotide sequence: TGCGCCAGCAGCATTTCAGGGGAAATTGGCTACACCTTC.

This chain connects TRBV24-1 to TRBJ1-5, with TRBD1 matching over 8 bases. CDR3 size: 14 residues. CDR1 is KGHDR, CDR2 SFDVKD, per germline. The trim removed 2 bases at V and 8 bases at J, leaving 4 bases unmatched. CDR3 loop: CATSDWDRSKPQHF. CDR3 DNA: TGTGCCACCAGTGATTGGGACAGGAGCAAGCCCCAGCATTTT.

The V call is TRBV5-5, the J call TRBJ2-7, with 7 bases fitting TRBD1. Germline CDR1 and CDR2: SGHKS and YYEKEE (reference sequence). This CDR3 has 15 amino acids. V shed 5 bases and J 0 bases; nucleotides not matched to a gene: 8. The CDR3 coding sequence is TGTGCCAGCAGTACCGGGACAGAGAGCTCCTACGAGCAGTACTTC. Amino acids: CASSTGTESSYEQYF.

The rearrangement joins TRBV2 to TRBJ2-7, with TRBD1 matching 7 bases. J gave up 0 bases and V 2 bases, and 10 bases lay outside the gene matches. Germline lookup yields CDR1 SNHLY and CDR2 FYNNEI. The CDR3 runs to 17 residues. The CDR3 DNA is TGTGCCAGCAGTGAAAGGTTCGGACAGGAGAGCTCCTACGAGCAGTACTTC. Encoded protein: CASSERFGQESSYEQYF.

The V gene is TRBV3-1 (or the pseudogene TRBV3-2), the J gene TRBJ1-2; perhaps TRBD1 as D (6 bases). The CDR3 consists of 13 residues. The V end lost 1 base, the J end lost 8 bases, and 11 bases lay between the germline ends. Germline V gene lookup returns CDR1 LGHDT and CDR2 YNNKEL (reference sequence). The CDR3 nucleotides are TGTGCCAGCAGCCAAGGACAGGTGGGGGGCTACACCTTC. Translated: CASSQGQVGGYTF.

V is TRBV28 and J is TRBJ1-5; D gene uncertain. V was cut by 3 bases and J by 2 bases, with 11 bases left in between. This CDR3 contains 15 residues. The germline CDR1 and CDR2 sequences are MDHEN and SYDVKM. In nucleotides, the CDR3 is TGTGCCAGCAGTTTTGAGACCCTAGGCAATCAGCCCCAGCATTTT. Protein: CASSFETLGNQPQHF. Full variable domain (rest looked up from reference TRBV28 and TRBJ1-5): DVKVTQSSRYLVKRTGEKVFLECVQDMDHENMFWYRQDPGLGLRLIYFSYDVKMKEKGDIPEGYSVSREKKERFSLILESASTNQTSMYLCASSFETLGNQPQHFGDGTRLSIL.

As concerns this clone: Other DNA sequences in this sample translate to the same CDR3. The V and J genes are TRBV30 and TRBJ1-1; D remains ambiguous. Germline V lookup: CDR1 GTSNPN, CDR2 SVGIG (reference sequence). V lost 0 bases and J lost 9, with 8 bases in between. CDR3 length equals 11 residues. In DNA, the CDR3 is TGTGCCTGGAGTGTGCGACTCCAAGCTTTCTTT. Amino acids: CAWSVRLQAFF.

The gene calls are TRBV6-5 and TRBJ2-5; the D gene is possibly TRBD1 (6 bases). The germline V gene has CDR1 MNHEY and CDR2 SVGAGI. V was pared by 8 bases and J by 1 base, with 11 bases between. The length of the CDR3 is 13 residues. Written as DNA, the CDR3 is TGTGCCAGCCACAGGGACCTCCAAGAGACCCAGTACTTC. Translated, it gives CASHRDLQETQYF.

This chain connects TRBV7-9 to TRBJ2-5; 11 bases are shared with TRBD2. With 3 bases clipped from V and 3 bases from J, the junction kept 3 bases outside the gene matches. The CDR3 covers 15 residues. Germline CDR1 and CDR2: SEHNR and FQNEAQ (reference sequence). CDR3 in amino acids: CASSFFSGREETQYF. The CDR3 nucleotides read TGTGCCAGCAGCTTCTTTAGCGGGAGGGAAGAGACCCAGTACTTC.

V usage is TRBV2 and J usage is TRBJ2-2; TRBD2 matches 14 bases. V was clipped by 10 bases and J by 0 bases; unmatched bases: 7. CDR3 length equals 17 residues. Per germline, CDR1 SNHLY and CDR2 FYNNEI. CDR3 sequence reads: CANRRGLAGANTGELFF. The DNA of the CDR3 is TGTGCCAACCGGCGGGGACTAGCGGGAGCGAACACCGGGGAGCTGTTTTTT.

This chain links TRBV5-6 with TRBJ2-7; a weak D match, TRBD1 (5 bases). The CDR3 sequence is 14 residues long. Germline lookup yields CDR1 SGHDT and CDR2 YYEEEE. Trimming pared 0 bases from V and 1 base from J, leaving 8 bases between. The CDR3 DNA reads as TGTGCCAGCAGCTTGGACAGGTTTTCCTACGAGCAGTACTTC. It yields the protein CASSLDRFSYEQYF.

The chain uses TRBV29-1 and TRBJ2-7; tentative D call: TRBD2 (5 bases). The length of the CDR3 is 12 residues. Trimming took 4 bases from V and 3 from J, leaving 10 bases between them. The germline gives CDR1 SQVTM, CDR2 ANQGSEA. CDR3 amino acids: CSVAGKGYEQYF. CDR3 sequence (DNA): TGCAGCGTTGCGGGAAAGGGCTACGAGCAGTACTTC.

J is TRBJ2-1 and V is TRBV18; unclear D gene. The germline V and J ends were trimmed by 6 bases and 9 bases, with 15 bases remaining between them. CDR1 is KGHSH and CDR2 is LQKENI in the germline V gene. The CDR3 is 13 amino acids. The CDR3 sequence is CASSSQLATEQFF. The CDR3 region has the DNA TGTGCCAGCTCGTCTCAGTTAGCAACTGAGCAGTTCTTC.

The gene calls are TRBV27 and TRBJ2-7; the match to TRBD2 covers 14 bases. Germline V CDR1 and CDR2: MNHEY, SMNVEV (reference sequence). With 5 bases clipped from V and 2 bases from J, the junction kept 5 bases outside the gene matches. The CDR3 has 16 residues. CDR3 region: CASSPLGLAGAYEQYF. The CDR3 nucleotides read TGTGCCAGCAGTCCCCTGGGACTAGCGGGAGCCTACGAGCAGTACTTC.

The chain employs TRBV28 and TRBJ2-1; 9 positions match TRBD2. CDR3 length: 16 residues. CDR1 and CDR2 (germline): MDHEN, SYDVKM. The trim removed 2 bases at V and 7 bases at J, leaving 9 bases unmatched. The CDR3 here is CASSLILAGVVNEQFF. For the CDR3, the DNA is TGTGCCAGCAGTTTAATCTTAGCGGGAGTAGTAAATGAGCAGTTCTTC.

This chain joins TRBV29-1 and TRBJ2-7; 7 bases fit TRBD2. V shed 1 base and J 0 bases; nucleotides not matched to a gene: 6. CDR3 length: 15 residues. Germline assignment: CDR1 SQVTM and CDR2 ANQGSEA. CDR3 loop: CSVEATSVSSYEQYF. The CDR3 region has the DNA TGCAGCGTTGAAGCCACTAGCGTTAGCTCCTACGAGCAGTACTTC.

J is TRBJ2-7 and V is TRBV19, with 8 nucleotides matching TRBD2. The germline CDR1 and CDR2 sequences are LNHDA and SQIVND (reference sequence). The CDR3 totals 13 residues. The J segment lost 3 bases and the V segment lost 2 bases, leaving 0 bases of the junction unmatched. The CDR3: CASSITSGYEQYF. The CDR3 region has the DNA TGTGCCAGTAGTATAACTAGCGGCTACGAGCAGTACTTC.

This sequence joins TRBV4-3 and TRBJ2-1; tentatively, D is TRBD1 (6 bases). Germline CDR1 is LGHNA and CDR2 is YSLEER. V was shortened by 0 bases and J by 4 bases, with 13 bases between the two germline ends. The CDR3 is 16 amino acids. The CDR3 nucleotides read TGCGCCAGCAGCCAAGAGAGACTAAGGGGGTACAATGAGCAGTTCTTC. Amino acids: CASSQERLRGYNEQFF.

This clone turned up a few times. The genes are TRBV27 and TRBJ2-1; possibly TRBD2 for D (5 bases). This CDR3 comprises 17 residues. Trimming cost V 0 bases and J 0 bases, with 12 bases left between them. In germline, CDR1 is MNHEY, CDR2 SMNVEV (reference sequence). The chain's CDR3 is CASSLSGRRSSYNEQFF. The CDR3 bases are TGTGCCAGCAGTTTATCCGGTCGGAGGAGCTCCTACAATGAGCAGTTCTTC.

The chain couples TRBV4-1 to TRBJ2-1; possible D gene TRBD1, 6 bases. There are 21 residues in the CDR3. Germline CDR1 and CDR2: MGHRA and YSYEKL. The ends were cut back, 1 base at V and 4 bases at J, with 29 bases in the middle. CDR3 amino acids: CASSQGRDMAAHVYNYNEQFF. CDR3 in DNA: TGCGCCAGCAGCCAAGGCAGGGACATGGCGGCCCATGTGTACAATTACAATGAGCAGTTCTTC.

V gene TRBV4-1 combines with J gene TRBJ2-7; the match to TRBD1 covers 8 bases. CDR1 and CDR2 from the germline V gene are MGHRA and YSYEKL. The CDR3 consists of 15 residues. The junction had 9 bases not matched to a gene; V was cut back by 5 bases and J by 3 bases. For the CDR3, the DNA is TGCGCCAGCAGCTATGGGACCGGACAGGGCTACGAGCAGTACTTC. It is translated as CASSYGTGQGYEQYF.

The chain is built from TRBV30 and TRBJ2-7, with D perhaps matching TRBD2 (6 bases). The germline CDR1 and CDR2 sequences are GTSNPN and SVGIG (reference sequence). This CDR3 is built from 13 residues. The ends were cut back, 8 bases at V and 6 bases at J, with 20 bases in the middle. CDR3 loop: CAHKGPKAGEQYF. As DNA, the CDR3 is TGTGCCCATAAAGGACCAAAAGCGGGCGAGCAGTACTTC. The whole variable domain, filled in from reference TRBV30 and TRBJ2-7, reads SQTIHQWPATLVQPVGSPLSLECTVEGTSNPNLYWYRQAAGRGLQLLFYSVGIGQISSEVPQNLSASRPQDRQFILSSKKLLLSDSGFYLCAHKGPKAGEQYFGPGTRLTVT.

This chain connects TRBV11-2 to TRBJ1-6, with D tentatively TRBD1 (5 bases). The V end lost 4 bases, the J end lost 9 bases, and 22 bases lay between the germline ends. The CDR3 extends over 17 amino acids. CDR1 SGHAT and CDR2 FQNNGV come from the germline V gene. The CDR3 is CASSSSVLLGGGSPLHF. The CDR3 DNA follows: TGTGCCAGCAGCTCGAGCGTGCTTCTCGGGGGAGGTTCACCCCTCCACTTT.

This clone was observed once. CDR3 nucleotide sequence: TGTGCCAGCAGCCAAGCCCAGACCTACAATGAGCAGTTCTTC. This encodes CASSQAQTYNEQFF. This sequence joins TRBV3-1 (or the pseudogene TRBV3-2) and TRBJ2-1; D unresolved. V lost 1 base to trimming and J lost 2 bases, with 6 bases between them. The germline CDR1 and CDR2 sequences are LGHDT and YNNKEL (reference sequence). The CDR3 length is 14 residues.

Only one count was recorded for this clone. The chain carries TRBV27 and TRBJ2-5; TRBD2 aligns across 13 bases. CDR3 length equals 16 residues. V gave up 6 bases and J gave up 4 bases; unmatched junction bases: 8. CDR1 is MNHEY, CDR2 SMNVEV, per germline (reference sequence). The CDR3 reads CASSRPGLAGLETQYF. The CDR3 bases are TGTGCCAGCAGCCGACCGGGACTAGCGGGATTAGAGACCCAGTACTTC.

The rearrangement links TRBV3-1 (or the pseudogene TRBV3-2) to TRBJ2-7; a weak D match, TRBD2 (6 bases). The CDR3 runs 17 residues. Germline CDR1 LGHDT, CDR2 YNNKEL (reference sequence). V dropped 4 bases and J dropped 1 base, with 20 bases sitting between them. The CDR3 here is CASSPHYTGTASYEQYF. CDR3 sequence (DNA): TGTGCCAGCAGCCCTCATTATACCGGGACTGCATCCTACGAGCAGTACTTC.

The rearrangement uses TRBV7-2 and TRBJ2-2; D is unclear. Germline CDR1 reads SGHTA; CDR2 reads FQGNSA. V lost 2 bases to trimming and J lost 8 bases, with 6 bases between them. The CDR3 runs to 12 residues. The chain's CDR3 is CASSLSRGELFF. The DNA of the CDR3 is TGTGCCAGCAGCTTATCTAGGGGGGAGCTGTTTTTT.